Listed below are T cell receptor beta chains from one sample, sequenced in a study of cytomegalovirus exposure and HLA in healthy donors. Only in-frame clones appear in the TCRdb table, and some are missing; sequencing was by immunoSEQ multiplex PCR. The sample includes tens of thousands of clones, roughly 80% of them seen just once. Sequenced material: PBMCs. The receptors stem from a woman in her thirties in good health and CMV-seropositive. CDR3s include the opening cysteine and the closing phenylalanine or tryptophan. D genes are given only for firm matches. Size values are once, few and many counts, or a class for expanded clones, and some rows have none.

J | D | size | V | DNA | CDR3
TRBJ1-1 | . | . | TRBV28 | TGTGCCAGCAGTGCGGGGGCTCTCCCTGAAGCTTTCTTT | CASSAGALPEAFF
TRBJ2-7 | . | . | TRBV29-1 | TGCAGCGTTGCAGGTTCCTCCTACGAGCAGTACTTC | CSVAGSSYEQYF
TRBJ1-4 | . | . | TRBV30 | TGTGCCTGGAGTCAACTCAGGGGTGGTGAAAAACTGTTTTTT | CAWSQLRGGEKLFF
TRBJ2-1 | . | . | TRBV4-1 | TGCGCCAGCAGCCAAGATTGGCAGAACAATGAGCAGTTCTTC | CASSQDWQNNEQFF
TRBJ2-1 | TRBD2 | few | TRBV2 | TGTGCCACCGGGAGGGGCTACAATGAGCAGTTCTTC | CATGRGYNEQFF
TRBJ2-7 | TRBD2 | . | TRBV4-1 | TGCGCCAGCAGCCAAGGAACCTTCGTCCGCCTAGCGGGATTGACCGAGCAGTACTTC | CASSQGTFVRLAGLTEQYF
TRBJ2-7 | . | . | TRBV30 | TGTGCCTGGAGTAGGGGAGGGGGGCGGAACGAGCAGTACTTC | CAWSRGGGRNEQYF
TRBJ2-1 | . | few | TRBV30 | TGTGCCTGGAGTCCGACGGCGACTCTTTCGCCCTACAATGAGCAGTTCTTC | CAWSPTATLSPYNEQFF
TRBJ1-1 | . | once | TRBV11-2 | TGTGCCAGCAGCTTTGGGGGGGCGATGAATGAAGCTTTCTTT | CASSFGGAMNEAFF
TRBJ1-1 | TRBD1 | . | TRBV4-3 | TGCGCCAGCAGCCAAGAATCGGGACAGGACACCGAAGCTTTCTTT | CASSQESGQDTEAFF
TRBJ2-7 | . | . | TRBV29-1 | TGCAGCGTTGAAGATCGGGCAGGGACATCCTTACCCCACGAGCAGTACTTC | CSVEDRAGTSLPHEQYF
TRBJ2-6 | TRBD1 | . | TRBV28 | TGTGCCAGCAGGGGACAGGCCTCTGGGGCCAACGTCCTGACTTTC | CASRGQASGANVLTF
TRBJ2-1 | TRBD2 | . | TRBV4-1 | TGCGCCAGCGGCGCGGGAGTTGGCAATGAGCAGTTCTTC | CASGAGVGNEQFF